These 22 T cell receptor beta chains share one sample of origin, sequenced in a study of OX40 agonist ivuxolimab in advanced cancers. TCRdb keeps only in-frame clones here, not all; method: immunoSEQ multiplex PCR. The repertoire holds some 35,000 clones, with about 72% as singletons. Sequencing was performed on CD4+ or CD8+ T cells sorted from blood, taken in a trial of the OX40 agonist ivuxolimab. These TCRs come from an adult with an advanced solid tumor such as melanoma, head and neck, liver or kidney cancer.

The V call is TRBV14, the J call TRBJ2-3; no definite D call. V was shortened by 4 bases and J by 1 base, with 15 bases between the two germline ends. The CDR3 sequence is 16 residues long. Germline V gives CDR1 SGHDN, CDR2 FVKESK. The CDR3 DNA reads TGTGCCAGCAGCCTAACATATCATTGGGGCACAGATACGCAGTATTTT. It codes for CASSLTYHWGTDTQYF.

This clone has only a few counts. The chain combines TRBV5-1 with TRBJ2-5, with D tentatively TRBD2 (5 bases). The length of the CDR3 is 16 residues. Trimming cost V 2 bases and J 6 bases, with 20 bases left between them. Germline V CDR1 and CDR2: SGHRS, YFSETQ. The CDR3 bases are TGCGCCAGCAGCTTCGGTGGAGGCTGGGTTGCTCAGACCCAGTACTTC. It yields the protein CASSFGGGWVAQTQYF.

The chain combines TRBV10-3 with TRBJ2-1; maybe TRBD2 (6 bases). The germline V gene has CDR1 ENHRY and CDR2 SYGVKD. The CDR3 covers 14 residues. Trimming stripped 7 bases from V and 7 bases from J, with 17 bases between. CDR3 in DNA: TGTGCCATCATGCGGGATGGGGCGGTGAATGAGCAGTTCTTC. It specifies CAIMRDGAVNEQFF.

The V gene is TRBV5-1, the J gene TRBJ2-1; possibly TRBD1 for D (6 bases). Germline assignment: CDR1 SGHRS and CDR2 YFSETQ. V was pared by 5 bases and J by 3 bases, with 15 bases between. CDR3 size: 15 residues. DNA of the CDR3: TGCGCCAGCAGTCCCGGGACATACTTCTACAATGAGCAGTTCTTC. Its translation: CASSPGTYFYNEQFF.

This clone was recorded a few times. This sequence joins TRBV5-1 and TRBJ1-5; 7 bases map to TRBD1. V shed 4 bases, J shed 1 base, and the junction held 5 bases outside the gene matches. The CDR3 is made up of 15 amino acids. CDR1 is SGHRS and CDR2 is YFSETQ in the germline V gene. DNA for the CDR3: TGCGCCAGCAGCAAATCAGGGGGAAGCAATCAGCCCCAGCATTTT. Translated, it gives CASSKSGGSNQPQHF.

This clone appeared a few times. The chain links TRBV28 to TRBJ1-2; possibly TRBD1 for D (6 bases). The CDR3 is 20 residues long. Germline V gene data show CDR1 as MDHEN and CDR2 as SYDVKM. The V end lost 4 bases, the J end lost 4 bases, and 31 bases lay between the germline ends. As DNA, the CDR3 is TGTGCCAGCAGTTCGACCTCGATTACGGGACACTCGGGGCGTAGCTATGGCTACACCTTC. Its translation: CASSSTSITGHSGRSYGYTF.

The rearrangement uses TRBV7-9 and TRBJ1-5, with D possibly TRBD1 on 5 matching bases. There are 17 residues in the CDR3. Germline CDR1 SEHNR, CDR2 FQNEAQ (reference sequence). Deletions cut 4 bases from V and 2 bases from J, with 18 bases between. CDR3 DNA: TGTGCCAGCAGCTCCCCGCGGGGGAGGGAAGGCAATCAGCCCCAGCATTTT. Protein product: CASSSPRGREGNQPQHF.

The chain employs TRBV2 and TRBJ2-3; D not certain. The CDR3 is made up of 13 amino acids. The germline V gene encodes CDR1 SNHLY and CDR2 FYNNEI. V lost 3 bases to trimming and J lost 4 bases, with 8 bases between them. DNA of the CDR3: TGTGCCAGCAGTGACTATTTGGCAGATACGCAGTATTTT. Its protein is CASSDYLADTQYF.

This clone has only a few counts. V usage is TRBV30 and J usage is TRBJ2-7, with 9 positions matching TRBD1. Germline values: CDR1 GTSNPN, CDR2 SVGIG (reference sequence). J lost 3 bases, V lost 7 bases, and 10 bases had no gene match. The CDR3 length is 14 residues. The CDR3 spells CAFTGGAGGYEQYF. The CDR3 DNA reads TGTGCCTTTACAGGGGGCGCAGGAGGCTACGAGCAGTACTTC.

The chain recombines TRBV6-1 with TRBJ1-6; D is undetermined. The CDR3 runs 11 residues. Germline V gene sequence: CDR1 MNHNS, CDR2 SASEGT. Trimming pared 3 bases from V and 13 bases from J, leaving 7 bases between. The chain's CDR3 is CASSDPGPLHF. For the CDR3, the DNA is TGTGCCAGCAGTGACCCCGGTCCCCTCCACTTT.

The CDR3 DNA is TGTGCCATCAGTGAGCCGACCGGGACTAGTGGCGAGCAGTACTTC. This gives the protein CAISEPTGTSGEQYF. This chain uses TRBV10-3 with TRBJ2-7, with 8 positions matching TRBD2. J was trimmed by 6 bases and V by 2 bases; bases with no gene match: 9. Germline V gene data show CDR1 as ENHRY and CDR2 as SYGVKD. The CDR3 length is 15 residues.

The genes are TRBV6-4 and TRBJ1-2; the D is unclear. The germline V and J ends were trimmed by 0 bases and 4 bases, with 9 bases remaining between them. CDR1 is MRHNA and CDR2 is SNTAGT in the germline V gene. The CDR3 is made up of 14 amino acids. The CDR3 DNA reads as TGTGCCAGCAGTGACTCTGGGGTTTCCTATGGCTACACCTTC. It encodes CASSDSGVSYGYTF.

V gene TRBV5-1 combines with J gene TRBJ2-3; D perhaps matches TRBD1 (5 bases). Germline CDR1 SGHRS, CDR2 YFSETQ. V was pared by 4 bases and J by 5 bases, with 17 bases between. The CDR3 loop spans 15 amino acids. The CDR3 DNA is TGCGCCAGCAGCGCGGCAGGGATCCCCGTAGATACGCAGTATTTT. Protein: CASSAAGIPVDTQYF.

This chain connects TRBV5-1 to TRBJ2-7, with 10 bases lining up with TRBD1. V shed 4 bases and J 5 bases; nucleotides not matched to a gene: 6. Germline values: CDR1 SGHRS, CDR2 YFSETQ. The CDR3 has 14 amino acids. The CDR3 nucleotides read TGCGCCAGCAGCACGGGACAGGGGTTGGACGAGCAGTACTTC. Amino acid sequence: CASSTGQGLDEQYF.

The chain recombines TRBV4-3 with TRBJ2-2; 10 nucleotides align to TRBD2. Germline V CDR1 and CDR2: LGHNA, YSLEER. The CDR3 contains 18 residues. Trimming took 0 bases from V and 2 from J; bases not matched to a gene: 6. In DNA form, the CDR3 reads TGCGCCAGCAGCCAAGATCTAGCGGGGGACTCAAACACCGGGGAGCTGTTTTTT. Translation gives CASSQDLAGDSNTGELFF.

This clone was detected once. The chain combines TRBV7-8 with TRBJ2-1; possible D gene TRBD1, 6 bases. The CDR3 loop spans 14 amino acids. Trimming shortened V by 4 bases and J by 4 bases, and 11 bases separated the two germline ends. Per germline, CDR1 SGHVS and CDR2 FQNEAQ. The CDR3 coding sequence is TGTGCCAGCAGCTCCCGGGACAATTACAATGAGCAGTTCTTC. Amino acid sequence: CASSSRDNYNEQFF.

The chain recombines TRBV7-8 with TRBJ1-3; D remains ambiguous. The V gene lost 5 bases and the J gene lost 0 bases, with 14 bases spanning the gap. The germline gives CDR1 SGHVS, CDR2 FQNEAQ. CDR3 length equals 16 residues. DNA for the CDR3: TGTGCCAGCAGCCCTAGGAGGACGAGCTCTGGAAACACCATATATTTT. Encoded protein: CASSPRRTSSGNTIYF.

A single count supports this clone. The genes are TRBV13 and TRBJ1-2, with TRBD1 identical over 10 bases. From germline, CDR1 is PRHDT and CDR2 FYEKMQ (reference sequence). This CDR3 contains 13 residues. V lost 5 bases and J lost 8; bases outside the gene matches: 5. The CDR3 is CASSPGQGRGYTF. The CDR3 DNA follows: TGTGCCAGCAGCCCGGGACAGGGGAGAGGCTACACCTTC.

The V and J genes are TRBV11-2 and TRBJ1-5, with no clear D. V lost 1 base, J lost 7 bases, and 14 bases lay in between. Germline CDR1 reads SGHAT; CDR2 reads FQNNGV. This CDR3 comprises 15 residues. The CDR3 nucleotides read TGTGCCAGCAGCTTAGGGGTGTCGGGGTTACAGCCCCAGCATTTT. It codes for CASSLGVSGLQPQHF.

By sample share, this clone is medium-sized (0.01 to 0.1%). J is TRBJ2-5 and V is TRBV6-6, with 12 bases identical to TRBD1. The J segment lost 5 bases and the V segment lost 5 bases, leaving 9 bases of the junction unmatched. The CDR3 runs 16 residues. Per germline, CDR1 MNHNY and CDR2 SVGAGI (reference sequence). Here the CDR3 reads CASSPLGQGALETQYF. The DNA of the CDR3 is TGTGCCAGCAGTCCCCTGGGACAGGGGGCTTTGGAGACCCAGTACTTC.

CDR3 in DNA: TGTGCCAGCAGTGAATCGGTGGTGGGGGGTATGAGAGATACGCAGTATTTT. This sequence encodes CASSESVVGGMRDTQYF. The rearrangement joins TRBV2 to TRBJ2-3, with a tentative D call TRBD2 (6 bases). V was clipped by 2 bases and J by 5 bases, with 20 bases between them. Looked up from germline, CDR1 is SNHLY and CDR2 is FYNNEI. CDR3 length equals 17 residues.

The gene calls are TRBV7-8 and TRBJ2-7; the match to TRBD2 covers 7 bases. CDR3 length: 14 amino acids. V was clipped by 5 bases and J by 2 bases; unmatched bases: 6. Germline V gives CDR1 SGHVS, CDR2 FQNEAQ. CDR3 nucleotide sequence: TGTGCCAGCAGCCCGCAGCGGGGCCCCTACGAGCAGTACTTC. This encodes CASSPQRGPYEQYF. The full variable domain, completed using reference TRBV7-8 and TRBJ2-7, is GAGVSQSPRYKVAKRGQDVALRCDPISGHVSLFWYQQALGQGPEFLTYFQNEAQLDKSGLPSDRFFAERPEGSVSTLKIQRTQQEDSAVYLCASSPQRGPYEQYFGPGTRLTVT.